This passage covers 23 T cell receptor beta chains from one sample sequenced in a study of human T cells and chemical hapten exposure. In TCRdb, the RACE reads were re-called with MiXCR into one record per CDR3 protein. This table has 85,000 to 120,000 distinct CDR3 sequences, around 12% appearing once. Time point reported: pre-sensitization, week 0. The treatment is: therapeutic diphenylcyclopropenone sensitization with weekly scalp DPC. The specimen comprised whole blood, sampled in connection with sensitization to the hapten diphenylcyclopropenone (DPC). These receptors all come from a woman aged 45-59 years with alopecia areata. Some clones in this sample may be carry-over from other donors' samples.

The V gene is TRBV6-2 or TRBV6-3, the J gene TRBJ2-3; D is possibly TRBD2 (5 bases). The length of the CDR3 is 14 residues. Deletions cut 7 bases from V and 4 bases from J, with 15 bases between. The germline V gene has CDR1 MNHEY and CDR2 SVGEGT. For the CDR3, the DNA is TGTGCCAGCAAATGGCGGGTGGATCCAGATACGCAGTATTTT. Amino acid sequence: CASKWRVDPDTQYF.

This clonotype was recorded a few times. This sequence joins TRBV28 and TRBJ1-1; D is undetermined. The CDR3 is 13 residues long. Germline V lookup: CDR1 MDHEN, CDR2 SYDVKM. Trimming shortened V by 7 bases and J by 0 bases, and 9 bases separated the two germline ends. This CDR3 is CASTSTLNTEAFF. CDR3 bases: TGTGCCAGCACCTCGACGTTGAACACTGAAGCTTTCTTT.

The table lists this clonotype with many counts. The V gene is TRBV18, the J gene TRBJ1-5, with 8 bases lining up with TRBD1. The CDR3 extends over 14 amino acids. Germline CDR1 KGHSH, CDR2 LQKENI. Trimming removed 5 bases from V and 2 bases from J; junction bases left unmatched: 2. The CDR3 reads CASSIQGGNQPQHF. The CDR3 nucleotides read TGTGCCAGCTCAATACAGGGGGGCAATCAGCCCCAGCATTTT.

This clonotype occurred many times. The genes are TRBV10-3 and TRBJ2-3; TRBD2 is a possible D gene (6 bases). From germline, CDR1 is ENHRY and CDR2 SYGVKD. The V gene lost 6 bases and the J gene lost 1 base, with 8 bases spanning the gap. CDR3 length equals 13 residues. The CDR3: CAISGGGTDTQYF. For the CDR3, the DNA is TGTGCCATCAGCGGCGGGGGCACAGATACGCAGTATTTT.

This clonotype was counted only a few times. The J gene is TRBJ2-7, the V gene TRBV29-1; D gene uncertain. CDR3 length: 12 amino acids. The ends were cut back, 5 bases at V and 3 bases at J, with 11 bases in the middle. The germline V gene encodes CDR1 SQVTM and CDR2 ANQGSEA. The CDR3 spells CSVPYGDYEQYF. The DNA for the CDR3 is TGCAGCGTTCCTTATGGGGACTACGAGCAGTACTTC.

Only a few counts were recorded for this clonotype. The gene calls are TRBV5-1 and TRBJ1-1, with TRBD1 as a possible D gene (6 bases). There are 15 residues in the CDR3. Trimming shortened V by 2 bases and J by 0 bases, and 11 bases separated the two germline ends. Germline V CDR1 and CDR2: SGHRS, YFSETQ. DNA of the CDR3: TGCGCCAGCAGCTTCACAGGGTCCATGAACACTGAAGCTTTCTTT. Translated: CASSFTGSMNTEAFF.

This clonotype was observed at least ten times. The chain is built from TRBV12-3 or TRBV12-4 and TRBJ1-5; possible D gene TRBD1, 6 bases. The V and J ends lost 3 bases and 9 bases respectively, with 21 bases between them. This CDR3 spans 16 amino acids. CDR3 coding DNA: TGTGCCAGCAGTTTGAGGATCGAGGGGGGGATGCGGCCCCAGCATTTT. Translating it yields CASSLRIEGGMRPQHF.

The chain uses TRBV2 and TRBJ2-3, with a possible D match to TRBD1 (5 bases). Germline CDR1 and CDR2: SNHLY and FYNNEI. V lost 0 bases and J lost 0, with 10 bases in between. The CDR3 contains 16 residues. The CDR3 loop reads CASSEARASSTDTQYF. CDR3 coding DNA: TGTGCCAGCAGTGAAGCCAGGGCCTCTAGCACAGATACGCAGTATTTT. The full variable domain, rest sourced from reference TRBV2 and TRBJ2-3, is EPEVTQTPSHQVTQMGQEVILRCVPISNHLYFYWYRQILGQKVEFLVSFYNNEISEKSEIFDDQFSVERPDGSNFTLKIRSTKLEDSAMYFCASSEARASSTDTQYFGPGTRLTVL.

The J gene is TRBJ2-7, the V gene TRBV11-1, with D tentatively TRBD1 or TRBD2 (5 bases each). Germline values: CDR1 SGHAT, CDR2 FQDESV (reference sequence). The CDR3 runs 15 residues. Trimming took 0 bases from V and 0 from J, leaving 9 bases between them. CDR3: CASSLAGPSSYEQYF. The DNA for the CDR3 is TGTGCCAGCAGCTTAGCGGGACCGTCCTCCTACGAGCAGTACTTC.

This clonotype came up a few times. The CDR3 reads CASSLQGGETQYF. CDR3 in DNA: TGTGCCAGCTCACTACAGGGAGGCGAGACCCAGTACTTC. The chain carries TRBV18 and TRBJ2-5, with D possibly being TRBD1 or TRBD2 (6 bases each). The CDR3 loop spans 13 amino acids. Germline CDR1 and CDR2: KGHSH and LQKENI. The V end lost 4 bases, the J end lost 5 bases, and 11 bases lay between the germline ends.

V gene TRBV6-2 or TRBV6-3 combines with J gene TRBJ2-3; D perhaps matches TRBD2 (6 bases). Germline V CDR1 and CDR2: MNHEY, SVGEGT. V lost 2 bases and J lost 5, with 11 bases in between. The length of the CDR3 is 14 residues. CDR3 DNA: TGTGCCAGCAGTTACCCGGGAGCCGGAGATACGCAGTATTTT. Translation gives CASSYPGAGDTQYF.

This sequence joins TRBV11-2 and TRBJ2-5, with D unclear. This CDR3 contains 14 residues. Germline-derived CDR1 and CDR2 are SGHAT and FQNNGV. The germline V and J ends were trimmed by 1 base and 0 bases, with 6 bases remaining between them. The CDR3 region has the DNA TGTGCCAGCAGCTTAGGTCCTTACCAAGAGACCCAGTACTTC. This codes for CASSLGPYQETQYF.

Many counts were recorded for this clonotype. The chain employs TRBV2 and TRBJ1-2; the D is unclear. This CDR3 region has 14 residues. Germline V gene sequence: CDR1 SNHLY, CDR2 FYNNEI. Deletions cut 2 bases from V and 5 bases from J, with 12 bases between. The CDR3 is CASSEPLNAYGYTF. The CDR3 DNA is TGTGCCAGCAGTGAACCGCTAAACGCGTATGGCTACACCTTC.

This chain joins TRBV7-2 and TRBJ2-5; D is perhaps TRBD2 (6 bases). CDR3 length equals 14 residues. Germline V gene lookup returns CDR1 SGHTA and CDR2 FQGNSA. The V end lost 3 bases, the J end lost 4 bases, and 12 bases lay between the germline ends. CDR3 amino acids: CASSLGGSGETQYF. CDR3 DNA sequence: TGTGCCAGCAGCTTGGGGGGTTCCGGAGAGACCCAGTACTTC. The whole variable domain, filled in from reference TRBV7-2 and TRBJ2-5, reads GAGVSQSPSNKVTEKGKDVELRCDPISGHTALYWYRQSLGQGLEFLIYFQGNSAPDKSGLPSDRFSAERTGGSVSTLTIQRTQQEDSAVYLCASSLGGSGETQYFGPGTRLLVL.

This clonotype was detected ten times or more. The genes are TRBV18 and TRBJ2-3; 13 nucleotides match TRBD2. Germline V gene data show CDR1 as KGHSH and CDR2 as LQKENI. The CDR3 totals 17 residues. With V trimmed by 4 bases and J by 5 bases, 9 bases remained unmatched. CDR3 DNA sequence: TGTGCCAGCTCACGCGGACTAGCGGGGGTCCGTGGAGATACGCAGTATTTT. The encoded protein is CASSRGLAGVRGDTQYF.

Only a few counts were recorded for this clonotype. V gene TRBV2 combines with J gene TRBJ1-1; D is possibly TRBD1 (6 bases). CDR1 is SNHLY, CDR2 FYNNEI, per germline. V was cut by 6 bases and J by 2 bases, with 10 bases left in between. The CDR3 covers 13 residues. DNA of the CDR3: TGTGCCAGCAGGGAACAGGGTAACACTGAAGCTTTCTTT. Amino acids: CASREQGNTEAFF.

This clonotype was seen many times. This chain links TRBV19 with TRBJ2-6, with TRBD2 identical over 7 bases. Germline-derived CDR1 and CDR2 are LNHDA and SQIVND (reference sequence). J gave up 4 bases and V 5 bases, and 11 bases lay outside the gene matches. The CDR3 has 17 amino acids. In DNA form, the CDR3 reads TGTGCCAGTAGTTTCGACGGGGGGACGTCCGGGGCCAACGTCCTGACTTTC. Translating gives CASSFDGGTSGANVLTF.

V is TRBV12-3 or TRBV12-4 and J is TRBJ1-6; D gene ambiguous. V lost 7 bases, J lost 8 bases, and 15 bases lay in between. This CDR3 spans 14 amino acids. CDR3 bases: TGTGCCAGCAAAGATCGAATCGGTTATTCACCCCTCCACTTT. Amino acid sequence: CASKDRIGYSPLHF.

The table lists this clonotype with a few counts. The V gene is TRBV7-2, the J gene TRBJ2-3; D not certain. V dropped 7 bases and J dropped 0 bases, with 5 bases sitting between them. Germline CDR1 and CDR2: SGHTA and FQGNSA. CDR3 size: 12 residues. The chain's CDR3 is CASTYSTDTQYF. CDR3 in DNA: TGTGCCAGCACCTACAGCACAGATACGCAGTATTTT. Together with reference TRBV7-2 and TRBJ2-3, the CDR3 gives the full variable domain: GAGVSQSPSNKVTEKGKDVELRCDPISGHTALYWYRQSLGQGLEFLIYFQGNSAPDKSGLPSDRFSAERTGGSVSTLTIQRTQQEDSAVYLCASTYSTDTQYFGPGTRLTVL.

This clonotype was observed at least ten times. The chain employs TRBV3-1 and TRBJ2-7; the D call may be TRBD1 or TRBD2 (5 bases each). Trimming shortened V by 5 bases and J by 2 bases, and 13 bases separated the two germline ends. CDR1 and CDR2 from the germline V gene are LGHDT and YNNKEL (reference sequence). The CDR3 is made up of 14 amino acids. This CDR3 reads CASSSRGATYEQYF. In nucleotides, the CDR3 is TGTGCCAGCAGCTCTCGAGGGGCCACCTACGAGCAGTACTTC.

This clonotype occurred many times. The genes are TRBV4-3 and TRBJ1-2, with D possibly TRBD1 on 5 matching bases. This CDR3 comprises 15 residues. The germline V gene encodes CDR1 LGHNA and CDR2 YSLEER. V shed 0 bases and J shed 4 bases, with 12 bases lying between them. CDR3 sequence (DNA): TGCGCCAGCAGCCAAGAATGGGGGGGAGTCTATGGCTACACCTTC. Amino acids: CASSQEWGGVYGYTF.

This clonotype turned up a few times. The CDR3 coding sequence is TGTGCCAGCAGCTCGTCCAGAAGCCAGACCCAGTACTTC. Encoded protein: CASSSSRSQTQYF. The chain combines TRBV7-6 with TRBJ2-5; no definite D call. V was pared by 4 bases and J by 6 bases, with 12 bases between. This CDR3 is built from 13 residues. CDR1 is SGHVS and CDR2 is FNYEAQ in the germline V gene. Supplemented by reference TRBV7-6 and TRBJ2-5, the full variable domain reads GAGVSQSPRYKVTKRGQDVALRCDPISGHVSLYWYRQALGQGPEFLTYFNYEAQQDKSGLPNDRFSAERPEGSISTLTIQRTEQRDSAMYRCASSSSRSQTQYFGPGTRLLVL.

The chain links TRBV6-1 to TRBJ1-2, with D possibly TRBD1 on 6 matching bases. In germline, CDR1 is MNHNS, CDR2 SASEGT. The CDR3 is made up of 15 amino acids. V was trimmed by 4 bases and J by 2 bases, leaving 14 bases between them. The CDR3 DNA reads TGTGCCAGCAGTGCGTTTGGGGGCGCGAACTATGGCTACACCTTC. Translated: CASSAFGGANYGYTF.